This T cell receptor beta chain came from a study of T cells after yellow fever vaccination. TCRdb reprocessed the 5' RACE reads via MiXCR and lists one record per CDR3 protein. In the table there are hundreds of thousands of distinct CDR3 sequences, about a sixth of which are singletons. V lost 2 bases, J lost 6 bases, and 17 bases lay in between. Germline CDR1 SGHRS, CDR2 YFSETQ. The CDR3 has 15 residues. This clonotype was obtained from a man aged 18 to 35 who received the YFV17D yellow fever vaccine. Material: PBMCs, obtained 5 to 6 days after the first yellow fever vaccination. The rearrangement joins TRBV5-1 to TRBJ1-1; D gene uncertain. CDR3 in DNA: TGCGCCAGCAGCTTCCTTAAGGGAGACACCCCTGAAGCTTTCTTT. This sequence encodes CASSFLKGDTPEAFF.